Given below is one T cell receptor (beta chain) in context. Both 60 Vbeta primers and 13 Jbeta primers went into the PCR. Generated by immunoSEQ multiplex PCR, the TCRdb table keeps only in-frame clones and is missing some. The sample carries over 100,000 clones, roughly three quarters recorded once. The data stem from a study of cytomegalovirus exposure and HLA in healthy donors. Study details: Among the 398 genotyped donors, 81% were placed in the Caucasian-associated ancestry cluster.

The germline gives CDR1 SGHDN, CDR2 FVKESK. This CDR3 contains 15 residues. After removal of 2 bases from V and 3 bases from J, the junction contained 7 bases not matched to a gene. The V and J genes are TRBV14 and TRBJ2-7, with 7 bases lining up with TRBD2. The source is a woman aged 45 to 65 in good health and CMV-seropositive. The sample consisted of PBMCs. The CDR3 DNA sequence: TGTGCCAGCAGCCAACAGAGCGGGGAAATCTACGAGCAGTACTTC. Translating gives CASSQQSGEIYEQYF.